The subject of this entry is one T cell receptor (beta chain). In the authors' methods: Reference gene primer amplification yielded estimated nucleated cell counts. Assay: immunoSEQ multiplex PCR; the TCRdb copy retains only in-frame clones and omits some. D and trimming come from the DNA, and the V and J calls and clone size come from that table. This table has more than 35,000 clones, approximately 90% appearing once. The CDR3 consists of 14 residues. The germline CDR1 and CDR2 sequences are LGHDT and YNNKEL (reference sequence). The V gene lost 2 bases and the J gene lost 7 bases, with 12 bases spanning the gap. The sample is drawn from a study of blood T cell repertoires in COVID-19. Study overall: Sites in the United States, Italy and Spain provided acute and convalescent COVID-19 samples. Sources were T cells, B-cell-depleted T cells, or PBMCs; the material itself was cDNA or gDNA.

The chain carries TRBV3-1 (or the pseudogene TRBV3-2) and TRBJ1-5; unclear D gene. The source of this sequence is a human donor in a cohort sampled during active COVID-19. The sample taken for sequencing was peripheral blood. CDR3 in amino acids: CASSQKRVGQPQHF. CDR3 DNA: TGTGCCAGCAGCCAAAAGAGGGTCGGGCAGCCCCAGCATTTT.